What follows are 12 T cell receptor beta chains derived from one specimen sequenced in a study of early T cells in non-severe SARS-CoV-2 infection. From the 5' RACE reads, TCRdb called clonotypes with MiXCR, one entry per CDR3 protein. The data show fewer than 35,000 distinct CDR3 sequences, roughly 5.9% seen once. Input material: whole blood. The source is an adult who was a healthcare worker with PCR-confirmed SARS-CoV-2 infection or an uninfected control (not recorded which).

The chain couples TRBV19 to TRBJ1-4; 11 bases agree with TRBD1. Germline-derived CDR1 and CDR2 are LNHDA and SQIVND (reference sequence). Trimming at V came to 3 bases and at J to 6 bases, leaving 0 bases not matched to a gene. CDR3 length: 14 residues. The CDR3 protein is CASSMDRGHEKLFF. Here the CDR3 DNA reads TGTGCCAGTAGTATGGACAGGGGGCATGAAAAACTGTTTTTT.

Only a few counts were recorded for this clonotype. The gene calls are TRBV6-6 and TRBJ2-1, with TRBD2 matching 10 bases. After removal of 7 bases from V and 5 bases from J, the junction contained 17 bases not matched to a gene. This CDR3 is 18 amino acids long. Germline V gene sequence: CDR1 MNHNY, CDR2 SVGAGI (reference sequence). This CDR3 is CASTWGRAGLADHNEQFF. CDR3 nucleotides: TGTGCCAGCACTTGGGGGAGGGCCGGACTAGCGGATCACAATGAGCAGTTCTTC.

The chain carries TRBV10-3 and TRBJ2-1; 11 bases are shared with TRBD2. Germline loops: CDR1 ENHRY, CDR2 SYGVKD. CDR3 size: 15 residues. The trim removed 6 bases at V and 5 bases at J, leaving 6 bases unmatched. The CDR3 region has the DNA TGTGCCATCAGACCCGGGGGACTAGCGGACAATGAGCAGTTCTTC. Protein: CAIRPGGLADNEQFF.

This clonotype was found many times. The gene calls are TRBV7-9 and TRBJ2-5; 10 bases line up with TRBD1. Losses at the gene ends were 1 base for V and 5 bases for J; bases not matched to a gene: 7. This CDR3 comprises 16 residues. Germline assignment: CDR1 SEHNR and CDR2 FQNEAQ (reference sequence). CDR3 nucleotides: TGTGCCAGCAGCTTAGGAGAGACAGGGGGCATGGAGACCCAGTACTTC. It translates to CASSLGETGGMETQYF.

The chain has TRBV29-1 and TRBJ2-4; 10 nucleotides match TRBD1. V was pared by 6 bases and J by 5 bases, with 4 bases of the junction left unmatched. The germline V gene has CDR1 SQVTM and CDR2 ANQGSEA. The CDR3 spans 13 residues. The CDR3 sequence is CSVGGTGENIQYF. As DNA, the CDR3 is TGCAGCGTCGGTGGGACAGGGGAAAACATTCAGTACTTC.

This clonotype has a count of ten or more. This chain links TRBV20-1 with TRBJ2-5, with 8 positions matching TRBD2. The CDR3 spans 15 residues. CDR1 is DFQATT, CDR2 SNEGSKA, per germline (reference sequence). Trimming cost V 0 bases and J 2 bases; bases outside gene matches: 5. The CDR3 reads CSARDSGVGQETQYF. In DNA, the CDR3 is TGCAGTGCTAGAGATAGCGGGGTAGGGCAAGAGACCCAGTACTTC.

This clonotype was detected ten times or more. The chain carries TRBV28 and TRBJ1-2, with 7 nucleotides matching TRBD1. Germline values: CDR1 MDHEN, CDR2 SYDVKM. V shed 3 bases and J 2 bases; nucleotides not matched to a gene: 6. The CDR3 consists of 15 residues. The CDR3 protein is CASSFWDSPNYGYTF. The CDR3 region has the DNA TGTGCCAGCAGTTTTTGGGACAGCCCCAACTATGGCTACACCTTC.

This clonotype was observed a few times. The chain uses TRBV18 and TRBJ2-7; the D gene is possibly TRBD2 (6 bases). Germline CDR1 is KGHSH and CDR2 is LQKENI. Trimming took 3 bases from V and 5 from J, leaving 14 bases between them. The length of the CDR3 is 14 residues. The CDR3 DNA is TGTGCCAGCTCACCCCAACCCGGGAGTGACGAGCAGTACGTC. Encoded protein: CASSPQPGSDEQYV.

Ten or more counts support this clonotype. The chain employs TRBV5-6 and TRBJ1-2; no clear D gene. The germline gives CDR1 SGHDT, CDR2 YYEEEE. CDR3 length: 16 amino acids. Between the trimmed V and J ends, which lost 4 bases and 5 bases, there was a span of 21 bases. The CDR3: CASSHSLGFRNYGYTF. For the CDR3, the DNA is TGTGCCAGCAGCCACAGCCTGGGATTTCGTAATTATGGCTACACCTTC.

This clonotype showed up many times. This chain uses TRBV4-1 with TRBJ1-1, with a tentative D call TRBD1 (6 bases). CDR3 length: 15 residues. In germline, CDR1 is MGHRA, CDR2 YSYEKL. V lost 4 bases and J lost 4, with 16 bases in between. CDR3 DNA sequence: TGCGCCAGCAGCCGGGTCGATGGGGGCGGCACTGAAGCTTTCTTT. Amino acid sequence: CASSRVDGGGTEAFF.

This clonotype was counted ten times or more. This chain uses TRBV12-3 or TRBV12-4 with TRBJ2-3; 9 positions match TRBD2. Trimming took 7 bases from V and 5 from J; bases not matched to a gene: 10. The CDR3 covers 15 residues. CDR3 amino acids: CASTIAGAGKDTQYF. The CDR3 DNA reads as TGTGCCAGCACCATAGCGGGAGCCGGAAAAGATACGCAGTATTTT.

This clonotype appeared many times. The chain employs TRBV6-1 and TRBJ2-2; D may be TRBD1 or TRBD2 (5 bases each). The CDR3 is 15 amino acids. The V end was cut by 4 bases, the J end by 6 bases, with 15 bases between. The V gene's germline CDR1 is MNHNS and CDR2 SASEGT. CDR3 DNA: TGTGCCAGCAGTGTTGACAGCGTCGGGGCCGGGGAGCTGTTTTTT. Its translation is CASSVDSVGAGELFF.